This TCR beta chain was identified during a study of beta chain features in type 1 diabetes. Cells sorted by CD45RO/CCR7/CD25/CD127/CD95/CD27 comprised CD4+ naive, central memory, regulatory and stem cell-like memory cells. As concerns this clone: What it binds is unknown.

The investigators reverse transcribed all of the isolated RNA, so they sequenced expressed TCRB transcripts. Produced via immunoSEQ multiplex PCR; TCRdb's table is partial and in-frame only. Here the sample spans some 48,000 clones, just under 45% being singletons. Losses at the gene ends were 2 bases for V and 4 bases for J; bases not matched to a gene: 3. Germline V gene data show CDR1 as SGHTA and CDR2 as FQGNSA. CDR3 length: 15 amino acids. Whole-study results and caveats: Patients with type 1 diabetes showed fewer VDJ junction insertions and more deletions. In all four CD4+ subsets, TCRB CDR3 length was significantly, moderately reduced in type 1 diabetes.

V gene TRBV7-2 combines with J gene TRBJ2-7; the match to TRBD2 covers 12 bases. This TCR came from a man under 40 with type 1 diabetes. Sequenced material: stem cell memory CD4+ T cells from blood. The CDR3 nucleotides read TGTGCCAGCAGCTTAAGACTAGCGGGAGAGTACGAGCAGTACTTC. It specifies CASSLRLAGEYEQYF.